These 22 T cell receptor beta chains came from one sample sequenced in a study of technical replicates of blood from a handful of donors. Sequenced by immunoSEQ multiplex PCR; TCRdb stores in-frame clones only, minus some. The top ten clones hold under 0.3% of a sample with tens of thousands of clones, 95% to 97% of them seen once. Sequencing was done on a sample of T cells isolated from PBMCs. These receptors came from a human donor in good health.

The table lists this clone with a count of one. This chain joins TRBV4-1 and TRBJ2-7; no definite D call. The CDR3 loop spans 14 amino acids. CDR1 and CDR2 (germline): MGHRA, YSYEKL. The germline V and J ends were trimmed by 1 base and 3 bases, with 10 bases remaining between them. Written as DNA, the CDR3 is TGCGCCAGCAGCCAAGGTGCAGGCGACTACGAGCAGTACTTC. Protein: CASSQGAGDYEQYF.

The chain is built from TRBV20-1 and TRBJ1-1; D unresolved. CDR3 length equals 11 residues. Germline V gene lookup returns CDR1 DFQATT and CDR2 SNEGSKA (reference sequence). Trimming removed 2 bases from V and 9 bases from J, with 10 bases in between. The CDR3 loop reads CSARLAGKAFF. The CDR3 bases are TGCAGTGCTAGACTCGCGGGAAAAGCTTTCTTT.

The chain combines TRBV27 with TRBJ2-7; 7 nucleotides match TRBD1. With V trimmed by 6 bases and J by 2 bases, 7 bases remained unmatched. Per the germline V gene, CDR1 is MNHEY and CDR2 is SMNVEV (reference sequence). The CDR3 extends over 14 amino acids. The CDR3 protein is CASSPVDRAYEQYF. In DNA form, the CDR3 reads TGTGCCAGCAGCCCCGTCGACAGGGCCTACGAGCAGTACTTC.

This chain joins TRBV5-1 and TRBJ2-7, with a weak D call TRBD1 (6 bases). The ends were cut back, 0 bases at V and 4 bases at J, with 11 bases in the middle. This CDR3 has 14 residues. Germline loops: CDR1 SGHRS, CDR2 YFSETQ. The CDR3: CASSLAGDEYEQYF. For the CDR3, the DNA is TGCGCCAGCAGCTTGGCAGGGGATGAATACGAGCAGTACTTC.

The V and J genes are TRBV5-1 and TRBJ2-1; 9 bases fit TRBD2. V was pared by 3 bases and J by 7 bases, with 8 bases of the junction left unmatched. CDR1 SGHRS and CDR2 YFSETQ come from the germline V gene. This CDR3 has 15 residues. CDR3 protein: CASSSPSGIRNEQFF. The CDR3 DNA reads as TGCGCCAGCAGCTCTCCTAGCGGGATTAGAAATGAGCAGTTCTTC.

This clone was recorded a few times. The rearrangement joins TRBV6-6 to TRBJ2-5, with 8 bases matching TRBD1. The CDR3 contains 14 residues. Germline loops: CDR1 MNHNY, CDR2 SVGAGI (reference sequence). Trimming at V came to 6 bases and at J to 1 base, leaving 4 bases not matched to a gene. The CDR3 loop is CASSYGQGQETQYF. For the CDR3, the DNA is TGTGCCAGCAGCTATGGACAGGGCCAAGAGACCCAGTACTTC.

For the CDR3, the DNA is TGTGCCAGCAGAGTCACTAGCGGGAACACCGGGGAGCTGTTTTTT. This gives the protein CASRVTSGNTGELFF. The V call is TRBV7-2, the J call TRBJ2-2; 8 bases align to TRBD2. Unmatched junction bases numbered 4, after V lost 6 bases and J lost 1 base. The CDR3 sequence is 15 residues long. Germline lookup yields CDR1 SGHTA and CDR2 FQGNSA.

This rearrangement joins TRBV2 to TRBJ1-4; 7 nucleotides agree with TRBD1. The CDR3 consists of 14 residues. V dropped 6 bases and J dropped 5; count of bases not matched to a gene: 6. CDR1 is SNHLY and CDR2 is FYNNEI in the germline V gene. CDR3 bases: TGTGCCAGCAGGGACAGGTCTTTAAATGAAAAACTGTTTTTT. This gives the protein CASRDRSLNEKLFF. Drawing the rest from reference TRBV2 and TRBJ1-4, the complete variable domain is EPEVTQTPSHQVTQMGQEVILRCVPISNHLYFYWYRQILGQKVEFLVSFYNNEISEKSEIFDDQFSVERPDGSNFTLKIRSTKLEDSAMYFCASRDRSLNEKLFFGSGTQLSVL.

The count of this clone is one. The chain has TRBV5-6 and TRBJ1-1; possible D gene TRBD1, 5 bases. The CDR3 length is 14 residues. Trimming cost V 6 bases and J 1 base, with 13 bases left between them. Germline assignment: CDR1 SGHDT and CDR2 YYEEEE. The CDR3 is CASIRPGGNTEAFF. CDR3 DNA sequence: TGTGCCAGCATCCGACCGGGGGGGAACACTGAAGCTTTCTTT. Full variable domain (outside the CDR3, taken from reference TRBV5-6 and TRBJ1-1): DAGVTQSPTHLIKTRGQQVTLRCSPKSGHDTVSWYQQALGQGPQFIFQYYEEEERQRGNFPDRFSGHQFPNYSSELNVNALLLGDSALYLCASIRPGGNTEAFFGQGTRLTVV.

The chain has TRBV5-1 and TRBJ2-7; 8 bases fit TRBD1. The V gene's germline CDR1 is SGHRS and CDR2 YFSETQ. V lost 2 bases and J lost 2; bases outside the gene matches: 3. The CDR3 has 14 residues. CDR3 protein: CASSFLQGAYEQYF. The CDR3 region has the DNA TGCGCCAGCAGCTTTTTACAGGGGGCCTACGAGCAGTACTTC.

The V call is TRBV2, the J call TRBJ2-7; no definite D call. Germline CDR1 and CDR2: SNHLY and FYNNEI. The length of the CDR3 is 13 residues. V was pared by 9 bases and J by 6 bases, with 18 bases between. The CDR3 DNA reads as TGTGCCAGTTCGGAGAATCGTCCCAGCGAGCAGTACTTC. Its protein product is CASSENRPSEQYF.

CDR3 DNA: TGTGCCAGCAGCCAAGAACAGGGCCAGAACACCGGGGAGCTGTTTTTT. This sequence encodes CASSQEQGQNTGELFF. The chain joins TRBV4-2 to TRBJ2-2; D is possibly TRBD1 (6 bases). The CDR3 is 16 residues long. The germline V gene encodes CDR1 LGHNA and CDR2 YNFKEQ. V lost 0 bases and J 1 base, leaving 9 bases between the germline ends.

The rearrangement joins TRBV7-3 to TRBJ2-3; 8 bases fit TRBD2. In germline, CDR1 is SGHTA, CDR2 FQGTGA. J was trimmed by 1 base and V by 7 bases; bases with no gene match: 4. The length of the CDR3 is 14 residues. CDR3 nucleotide sequence: TGTGCCAGCACCCTTAGCGGGGGCACAGATACGCAGTATTTT. As protein: CASTLSGGTDTQYF.

The chain employs TRBV29-1 and TRBJ2-5; 7 bases line up with TRBD1. Germline V gene sequence: CDR1 SQVTM, CDR2 ANQGSEA. The CDR3 sequence is 13 residues long. The trim removed 4 bases at V and 5 bases at J, leaving 7 bases unmatched. The CDR3 loop reads CSVGDSVRETQYF. Written as DNA, the CDR3 is TGCAGCGTTGGGGACAGCGTCCGGGAGACCCAGTACTTC.

The rearrangement uses TRBV5-1 and TRBJ2-2, with 7 bases that match TRBD2. The CDR3 spans 16 residues. Trimming removed 0 bases from V and 5 bases from J; junction bases left unmatched: 7. Germline loops: CDR1 SGHRS, CDR2 YFSETQ. CDR3 coding DNA: TGCGCCAGCAGCTTGGCCCCAGCGGGACTTACCGGGGAGCTGTTTTTT. This codes for CASSLAPAGLTGELFF.

The chain employs TRBV16 and TRBJ2-1, with 15 bases aligning to TRBD2. Per the germline V gene, CDR1 is KGHSY and CDR2 is FQNENV. The junction had 3 bases not matched to a gene; V was cut back by 3 bases and J by 3 bases. This CDR3 comprises 17 residues. The DNA of the CDR3 is TGTGCCAGCAGCCATCCGGGACTAGCGGGAGGCTACAATGAGCAGTTCTTC. It translates to CASSHPGLAGGYNEQFF.

The chain couples TRBV5-1 to TRBJ2-7, with D unclear. CDR3 length: 14 amino acids. V lost 2 bases and J 0 bases, leaving 9 bases between the germline ends. From germline, CDR1 is SGHRS and CDR2 YFSETQ. CDR3 coding DNA: TGCGCCAGCAGCTTCGTTTTTTCCTCCTACGAGCAGTACTTC. It specifies CASSFVFSSYEQYF.

This chain connects TRBV7-9 to TRBJ2-1; possible D gene TRBD2, 5 bases. V was cut by 1 base and J by 10 bases, with 8 bases left in between. The CDR3 runs to 12 residues. Germline values: CDR1 SEHNR, CDR2 FQNEAQ (reference sequence). The CDR3 DNA is TGTGCCAGCAGCTTAGGTCAGCGGGAGCAGTTCTTC. This codes for CASSLGQREQFF.

The chain uses TRBV15 and TRBJ1-1; D gene unclear. This CDR3 has 15 amino acids. The V gene's germline CDR1 is LNHNV and CDR2 YYDKDF (reference sequence). With 3 bases removed from V and 1 base from J, the gap between germline ends came to 12 bases. CDR3 coding DNA: TGTGCCACCAGCAGCACTGCTACTTGGAACACTGAAGCTTTCTTT. This codes for CATSSTATWNTEAFF.

This chain links TRBV4-1 with TRBJ2-7, with 7 bases that match TRBD2. V dropped 3 bases and J dropped 3; count of bases not matched to a gene: 8. The germline gives CDR1 MGHRA, CDR2 YSYEKL. The CDR3 extends over 15 amino acids. The CDR3 bases are TGCGCCAGCAGCCAGGAGCGGGAACGAGACTACGAGCAGTACTTC. It codes for CASSQERERDYEQYF.

The chain couples TRBV5-1 to TRBJ1-2, with D maybe TRBD1 (6 bases). With 0 bases removed from V and 8 bases from J, the gap between germline ends came to 17 bases. Looked up from germline, CDR1 is SGHRS and CDR2 is YFSETQ. The CDR3 runs 15 residues. The CDR3 region is CASSLAFDRTGGYTF. The CDR3 DNA reads TGCGCCAGCAGCTTGGCCTTTGACAGGACCGGGGGCTACACCTTC.

The chain couples TRBV5-4 to TRBJ2-7; possible D gene TRBD2, 5 bases. There are 13 residues in the CDR3. V lost 0 bases and J 5 bases, leaving 9 bases between the germline ends. Germline V gene data show CDR1 as SGHNT and CDR2 as YYREEE (reference sequence). The CDR3 sequence: CASSLERADEQYF. Here the CDR3 DNA reads TGTGCCAGCAGCTTGGAGAGGGCTGACGAGCAGTACTTC.